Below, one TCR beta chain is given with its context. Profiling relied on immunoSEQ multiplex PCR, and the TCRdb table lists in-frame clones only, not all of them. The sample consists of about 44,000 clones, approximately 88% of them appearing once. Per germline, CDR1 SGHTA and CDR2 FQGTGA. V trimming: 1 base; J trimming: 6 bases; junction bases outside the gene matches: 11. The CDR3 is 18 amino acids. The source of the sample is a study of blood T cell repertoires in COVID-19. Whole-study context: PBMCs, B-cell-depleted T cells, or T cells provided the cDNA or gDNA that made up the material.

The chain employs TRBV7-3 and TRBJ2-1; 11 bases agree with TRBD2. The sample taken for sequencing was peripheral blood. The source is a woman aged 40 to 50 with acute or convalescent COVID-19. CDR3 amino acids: CASSLSSSGGPNPNEQFF. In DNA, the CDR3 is TGTGCCAGCAGCTTAAGTTCTAGCGGGGGGCCGAACCCCAATGAGCAGTTCTTC.